This TCR beta chain appears in the sequencing data of a study of T cell changes during pregnancy in multiple sclerosis. The table came from immunoSEQ multiplex PCR; TCRdb's copy has only in-frame clones and leaves some out. The sample holds some 60,000 clones, about 93% seen once. CDR1 is LNHDA, CDR2 SQIVND, per germline (reference sequence). There are 15 residues in the CDR3. V lost 3 bases, J lost 1 base, and 12 bases lay in between. This TCR came from a female donor in good health, enrolled as a control in a pregnancy study. The chain employs TRBV19 and TRBJ1-1, with D tentatively TRBD1 (6 bases). The sample consisted of peripheral blood, taken in the third trimester of pregnancy. Written as DNA, the CDR3 is TGTGCCAGTAGTATTAGGGACACCCGGAACACTGAAGCTTTCTTT. It specifies CASSIRDTRNTEAFF.